Listed below are T cell receptor beta chains from one sample, sequenced in a study of cytomegalovirus exposure and HLA in healthy donors. The table came from immunoSEQ multiplex PCR; TCRdb's copy has only in-frame clones and leaves some out. The sample contains roughly 100,000 clones, approximately 85% of which appear only once. What was sequenced was PBMCs. Receptors originate from a man aged 45-65 years in good health and CMV-seronegative. Each CDR3 is given with its conserved first and last residue. The D gene is left open where the match is weak. Rows may omit the clone size; those that give it use once, few, many or a size class.

d_call	clone_size	v_call	j_call	cdr3_aa	cdr3_nt
TRBD1	NA	TRBV28	TRBJ1-2	CASREGQGYTF	TGTGCCAGCAGGGAGGGACAGGGCTACACCTTC
TRBD2	NA	TRBV7-9	TRBJ2-2	CASNRYPSGGRTGELFF	TGTGCCAGCAACAGATATCCTAGCGGGGGGCGCACCGGGGAGCTGTTTTTT
TRBD1	few	TRBV6-6	TRBJ1-4	CASLKDRGGTNEKLFF	TGTGCCAGCCTTAAGGACAGGGGTGGAACTAATGAAAAACTGTTTTTT
NA	once	TRBV7-9	TRBJ1-3	CSSSLHGNTIYF	TGTTCCAGCAGCTTACACGGGAACACCATATATTTT
NA	NA	TRBV6-1	TRBJ2-1	CASSEEREQFF	TGTGCCAGCAGTGAAGAGAGGGAGCAGTTCTTC
TRBD1	NA	TRBV29-1	TRBJ2-7	CSGLDVTGSYEQYF	TGCAGCGGACTGGATGTGACAGGGTCCTACGAGCAGTACTTC
NA	NA	TRBV7-2	TRBJ1-5	CASSNQGPQHF	TGTGCCAGCAGCAATCAGGGGCCCCAGCATTTT
NA	few	TRBV4-1	TRBJ2-2	CASSQGRGFMYTGELFF	TGCGCCAGCAGCCAAGGGCGGGGTTTTATGTACACCGGGGAGCTGTTTTTT
TRBD1	NA	TRBV27	TRBJ1-4	CASSSGTANEKLFF	TGTGCCAGCAGCTCCGGGACAGCAAATGAAAAACTGTTTTTT
NA	NA	TRBV9	TRBJ2-5	CASSAAGARETQYF	TGTGCCAGCAGCGCCGCAGGGGCCAGGGAGACCCAGTACTTC
NA	NA	TRBV29-1	TRBJ1-1	CSVDWGGLNTEAFF	TGCAGCGTTGACTGGGGGGGCCTGAACACTGAAGCTTTCTTT
TRBD2	NA	TRBV10-3	TRBJ2-5	CAISEGSSGQETQYF	TGTGCCATCAGTGAGGGATCTAGCGGACAAGAGACCCAGTACTTC